A selection of T cell receptor beta chains follows, all from one sample in a study of beta chain features in type 1 diabetes. Repertoires were generated with immunoSEQ multiplex PCR, while TCRdb's copy carries only in-frame clones and drops some. This table holds about 900,000 clones, 17% found once. The sequencing input was naive CD4+ T cells from blood. These receptors came from a woman aged 18-29 years in good health. The CDR3 runs from the conserved cysteine through the conserved F or W. D genes are given only for firm matches. The listing skips clone size in some rows; elsewhere it reads once, few, many or a size class.

d_gene | j_gene | v_gene | abundance | len | CDR3nt | CDR3aa
TRBD2 | TRBJ2-5 | TRBV29-1 | few | 16 | TGCAGCGTTCTTAGAGCGGGGGGGAGGAAACAAGAGACCCAGTACTTC | CSVLRAGGRKQETQYF
TRBD2 | TRBJ2-5 | TRBV19 | few | 15 | TGTGCCAGTAGTACCGGACTAGCGGGAGGAGAGACCCAGTACTTC | CASSTGLAGGETQYF
- | TRBJ2-3 | TRBV5-4 | few | 16 | TGTGCCAGCAGCGCAAAAACTCCTTCGCGCGCAGATACGCAGTATTTT | CASSAKTPSRADTQYF
- | TRBJ1-1 | TRBV19 | - | 14 | TGTGCCACCCGATTTGGGGGATCGGGGCCTGAAGCTTTCTTT | CATRFGGSGPEAFF
TRBD2 | TRBJ2-5 | TRBV18 | - | 15 | TGTGCCAGCTCACCCAACGGGGGGTACCAAGAGACCCAGTACTTC | CASSPNGGYQETQYF
TRBD2 | TRBJ2-2 | TRBV9 | - | 17 | TGTGCCAGCAGCGTCGGTAGCGGGAGGGGTAACACCGGGGAGCTGTTTTTT | CASSVGSGRGNTGELFF
TRBD1 | TRBJ2-5 | TRBV10-3 | - | 12 | TGTGCCATCAGTCTGACAGGGGGAACCCAGTACTTC | CAISLTGGTQYF
- | TRBJ1-1 | TRBV5-6 | - | 13 | TGTGCCAGCAGCTTAAACCCGAGAACTGAAGCTTTCTTT | CASSLNPRTEAFF
- | TRBJ1-1 | TRBV5-1 | - | 13 | TGCGCCAGCAGCTTGGCAGAGAACACTGAAGCTTTCTTT | CASSLAENTEAFF
- | TRBJ2-2 | TRBV28 | few | 14 | TGTGCCACCAAAAGGGGGGGTAACACCGGGGAGCTGTTTTTT | CATKRGGNTGELFF
- | TRBJ2-7 | TRBV14 | - | 13 | TGTGCCAGCAGCCAAGGTGTTAGGAACGAGCAGTACTTC | CASSQGVRNEQYF
TRBD1 | TRBJ2-2 | TRBV11-2 | few | 14 | TGTGCCAGCAGCTTAGGCAGGGGGCGCGGGGAGCTGTTTTTT | CASSLGRGRGELFF
- | TRBJ2-5 | TRBV28 | - | 13 | TGTGCCAGCAGTTTGGGGAACTCGGAGACCCAGTACTTC | CASSLGNSETQYF
- | TRBJ1-2 | TRBV7-2 | - | 12 | TGTGCCAGCAGCCTCCTGGGGAGGGGCTACACCTTC | CASSLLGRGYTF
TRBD1 | TRBJ1-1 | TRBV4-3 | few | 13 | TGCGCCAGCAGCCCACAGGGGGACACTGAAGCTTTCTTT | CASSPQGDTEAFF
- | TRBJ1-4 | TRBV4-3 | - | 14 | TGCGCCAGCAGCCATACACCCGATAATGAAAAACTGTTTTTT | CASSHTPDNEKLFF
TRBD1 | TRBJ2-1 | TRBV7-9 | few | 13 | TGTGCCAGCAGCCGACAGGGTTTCAATGAGCAGTTCTTC | CASSRQGFNEQFF
TRBD2 | TRBJ2-7 | TRBV6-5 | - | 14 | TGTGCCAGCAGCCGACTAGCGACCTCCTACGAGCAGTACTTC | CASSRLATSYEQYF
- | TRBJ1-2 | TRBV27 | few | 13 | TGTGCCAGCAGTGCCCCAGGGTCTAGGGGCTACACCTTC | CASSAPGSRGYTF
- | TRBJ1-2 | TRBV2 | few | 17 | TGTGCCAGCAGTGGGATAATTACAGGGCTCCTCGGCTATGGCTACACCTTC | CASSGIITGLLGYGYTF
- | TRBJ1-1 | TRBV7-9 | - | 14 | TGTGCCAGCAGCCCTAAAGCCGGCACCACTGAAGCTTTCTTT | CASSPKAGTTEAFF
TRBD2 | TRBJ2-1 | TRBV2 | few | 17 | TGTGCCAGCAGTGAAGAAGGACTAGCGATACTGTACAATGAGCAGTTCTTC | CASSEEGLAILYNEQFF
TRBD1 | TRBJ1-4 | TRBV6-6 | - | 15 | TGTGCCAGCAGTTACTGGGGACAGACTAATGAAAAACTGTTTTTT | CASSYWGQTNEKLFF
- | TRBJ2-1 | TRBV11-3 | - | 15 | TGTGCCAGCAGCTTAGGCGGAACCCGAGGGGATGAGCAGTTCTTC | CASSLGGTRGDEQFF
TRBD2 | TRBJ2-7 | TRBV7-2 | few | 15 | TGTGCCAGCAGAAAGGATGCGGGAGGAATCTACGAGCAGTACTTC | CASRKDAGGIYEQYF
- | TRBJ1-1 | TRBV7-8 | few | 13 | TGTGCCAGCAGCTTACTGGGGAGAGTTGAAGCTTTCTTT | CASSLLGRVEAFF
TRBD1 | TRBJ1-2 | TRBV28 | - | 12 | TGTGCCAGCGCCGGGACAGGGTTTGGCTACACCTTC | CASAGTGFGYTF
TRBD1 | TRBJ2-1 | TRBV5-1 | - | 16 | TGCGCCAGCAGCTTCCAGGGGGCAGCGGCCTCTGGCGAGCAGTTCTTC | CASSFQGAAASGEQFF
- | TRBJ2-3 | TRBV2 | - | 12 | TGTGCCAGCGGCGGGATCGCAGATACGCAGTATTTT | CASGGIADTQYF
- | TRBJ2-7 | TRBV28 | - | 12 | TGTGCCACGCGTGGGGCGCTATACGAGCAGTACTTC | CATRGALYEQYF
- | TRBJ2-5 | TRBV7-9 | - | 14 | TGTGCCAGCAGCTTAGGGAGGTTCCAAGAGACCCAGTACTTC | CASSLGRFQETQYF
- | TRBJ2-5 | TRBV7-2 | - | 13 | TGTGCCAGCAGTTACGGGGCACGGGAGACCCAGTACTTC | CASSYGARETQYF
- | TRBJ1-2 | TRBV19 | few | 12 | TGTGCCAGTAGTATGATTGGCTATGGCTACACCTTC | CASSMIGYGYTF
- | TRBJ1-1 | TRBV29-1 | few | 10 | TGCAGCGTTGAAGGCTCTGAAGCTTTCTTT | CSVEGSEAFF
- | TRBJ2-5 | TRBV7-6 | few | 14 | TGTGCCAGCAGCTTAGGGTCCCCCCAAGAGACCCAGTACTTC | CASSLGSPQETQYF
- | TRBJ2-1 | TRBV7-9 | few | 15 | TGTGCCAGCAGGCCCGCCACAGGGAGCTACAATGAGCAGTTCTTC | CASRPATGSYNEQFF
- | TRBJ2-1 | TRBV5-6 | few | 15 | TGTGCCAGCAGCTTGAGGGGGAGCTCCTACAATGAGCAGTTCTTC | CASSLRGSSYNEQFF
- | TRBJ1-1 | TRBV18 | - | 12 | TGTGCCAGCTCACGCAGGGTCACTGAAGCTTTCTTT | CASSRRVTEAFF
- | TRBJ2-7 | TRBV7-2 | few | 13 | TGTGCCAGCAGCTTAGCGTCAAGGGGAGGCCAGTACTTC | CASSLASRGGQYF
- | TRBJ2-5 | TRBV6-5 | - | 12 | TGTGCCAGCAGTAACCAGGTGGAGACCCAGTACTTC | CASSNQVETQYF
TRBD1 | TRBJ2-7 | TRBV28 | few | 15 | TGTGCCAGCAGTTTATCTGGGACAGGGGTGCGAGAGCAGTACTTC | CASSLSGTGVREQYF
- | TRBJ2-5 | TRBV5-1 | - | 14 | TGCGCCAGCAGCTTGGCCGGACTGCAAGAGACCCAGTACTTC | CASSLAGLQETQYF
- | TRBJ2-7 | TRBV11-1 | few | 14 | TGTGCCAGCAGCTTCGGAGGGGGCGGATACGAGCAGTACTTC | CASSFGGGGYEQYF
TRBD1 | TRBJ1-3 | TRBV10-3 | few | 14 | TGTGCCATCAAATTGGACAGGGCAGGAAACACCATATATTTT | CAIKLDRAGNTIYF
- | TRBJ2-7 | TRBV20-1 | - | 11 | TGCAGTGCTAGAGCACAATACGAGCAGTACTTC | CSARAQYEQYF
- | TRBJ2-7 | TRBV2 | few | 15 | TGTGCCAGCACTCGGAAAAGCAGGGACCCCTACGAGCAGTACTTC | CASTRKSRDPYEQYF
- | TRBJ2-1 | TRBV28 | few | 13 | TGTGCCAGCACCCCACGTGTGTACAATGAGCAGTTCTTC | CASTPRVYNEQFF
- | TRBJ2-1 | TRBV28 | - | 15 | TGTGCCAGCAGTCCCCATGAGGAGTGGGCCAATGAGCAGTTCTTC | CASSPHEEWANEQFF
TRBD2 | TRBJ2-3 | TRBV6-1 | - | 14 | TGTGCCAGTAAAAGCGGGAGGGTCACAGATACGCAGTATTTT | CASKSGRVTDTQYF
TRBD2 | TRBJ2-3 | TRBV2 | - | 15 | TGTGCCAGCAGTCGGGACTACGCTAGCACAGATACGCAGTATTTT | CASSRDYASTDTQYF